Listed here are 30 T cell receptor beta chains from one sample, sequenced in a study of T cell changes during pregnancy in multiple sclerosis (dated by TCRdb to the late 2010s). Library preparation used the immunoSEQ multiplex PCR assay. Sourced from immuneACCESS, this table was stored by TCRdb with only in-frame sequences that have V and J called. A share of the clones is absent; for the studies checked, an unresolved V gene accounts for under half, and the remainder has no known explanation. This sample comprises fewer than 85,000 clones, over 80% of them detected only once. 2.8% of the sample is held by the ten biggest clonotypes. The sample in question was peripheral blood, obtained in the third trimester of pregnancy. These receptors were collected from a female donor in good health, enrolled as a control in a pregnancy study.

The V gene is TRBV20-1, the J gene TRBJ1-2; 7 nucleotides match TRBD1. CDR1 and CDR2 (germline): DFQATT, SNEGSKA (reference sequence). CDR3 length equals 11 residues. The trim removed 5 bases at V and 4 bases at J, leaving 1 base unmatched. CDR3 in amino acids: CSAWDSYGYTF. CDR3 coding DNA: TGCAGTGCTTGGGACAGCTATGGCTACACCTTC.

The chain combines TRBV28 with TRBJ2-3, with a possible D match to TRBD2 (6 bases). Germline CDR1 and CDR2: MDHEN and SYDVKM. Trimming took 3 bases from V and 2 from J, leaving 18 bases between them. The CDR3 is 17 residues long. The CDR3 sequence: CASSFRAQRVDTDTQYF. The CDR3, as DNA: TGTGCCAGCAGTTTTAGGGCTCAGCGGGTGGACACAGATACGCAGTATTTT.

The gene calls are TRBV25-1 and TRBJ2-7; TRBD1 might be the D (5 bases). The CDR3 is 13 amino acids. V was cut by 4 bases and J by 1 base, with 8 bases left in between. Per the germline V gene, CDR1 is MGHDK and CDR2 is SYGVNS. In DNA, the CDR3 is TGTGCCAGCAGTGTACAGGATTCCTACGAGCAGTACTTC. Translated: CASSVQDSYEQYF.

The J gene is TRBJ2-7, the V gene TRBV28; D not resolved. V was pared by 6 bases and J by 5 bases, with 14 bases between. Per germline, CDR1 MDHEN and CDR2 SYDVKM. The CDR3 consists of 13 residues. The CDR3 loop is CASSPRLAHEQYF. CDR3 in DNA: TGTGCCAGCAGCCCTAGGCTTGCTCACGAGCAGTACTTC.

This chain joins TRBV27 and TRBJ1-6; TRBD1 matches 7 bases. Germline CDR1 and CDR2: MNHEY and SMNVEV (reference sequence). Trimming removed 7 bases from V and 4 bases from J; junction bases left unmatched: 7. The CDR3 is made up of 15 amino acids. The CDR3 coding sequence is TGTGCCAGCAATACTGGGACAGATTATAATTCACCCCTCCACTTT. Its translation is CASNTGTDYNSPLHF.

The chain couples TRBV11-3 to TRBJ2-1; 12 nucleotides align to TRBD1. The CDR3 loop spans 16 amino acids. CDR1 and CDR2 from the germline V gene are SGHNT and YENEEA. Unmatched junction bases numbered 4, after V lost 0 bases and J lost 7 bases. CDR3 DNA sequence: TGTGCCAGCAGCTTAGAGGGACAGGGGGCGAGGAATGAGCAGTTCTTC. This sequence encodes CASSLEGQGARNEQFF.

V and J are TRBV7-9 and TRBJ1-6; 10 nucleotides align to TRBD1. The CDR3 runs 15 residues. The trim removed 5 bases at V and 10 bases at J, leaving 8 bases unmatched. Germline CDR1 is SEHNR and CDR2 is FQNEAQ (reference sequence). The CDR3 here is CASSLGQGSGSPLHF. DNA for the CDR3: TGTGCCAGCAGCCTGGGACAGGGGAGTGGGTCACCCCTCCACTTT. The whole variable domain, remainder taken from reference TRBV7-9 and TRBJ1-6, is DTGVSQNPRHKITKRGQNVTFRCDPISEHNRLYWYRQTLGQGPEFLTYFQNEAQLEKSRLLSDRFSAERPKGSFSTLEIQRTEQGDSAMYLCASSLGQGSGSPLHFGNGTRLTVT.

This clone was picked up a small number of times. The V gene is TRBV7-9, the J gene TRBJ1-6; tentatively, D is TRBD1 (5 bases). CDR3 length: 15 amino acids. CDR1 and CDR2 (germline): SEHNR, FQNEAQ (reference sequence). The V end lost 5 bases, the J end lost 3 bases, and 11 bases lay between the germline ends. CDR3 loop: CASSPRGNYNSPLHF. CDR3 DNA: TGTGCCAGCAGCCCCCGGGGGAACTATAATTCACCCCTCCACTTT.

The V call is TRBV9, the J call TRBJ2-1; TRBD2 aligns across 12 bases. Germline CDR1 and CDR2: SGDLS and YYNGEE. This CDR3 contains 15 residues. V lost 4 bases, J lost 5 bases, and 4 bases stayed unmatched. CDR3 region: CASSSTSGSHNEQFF. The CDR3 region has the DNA TGTGCCAGCAGCTCGACTAGCGGGAGCCACAATGAGCAGTTCTTC.

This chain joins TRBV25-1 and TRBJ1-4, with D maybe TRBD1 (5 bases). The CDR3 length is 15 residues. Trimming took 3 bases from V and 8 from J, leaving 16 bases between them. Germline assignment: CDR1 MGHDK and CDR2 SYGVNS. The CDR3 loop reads CASSESQGSREKLFF. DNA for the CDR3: TGTGCCAGCAGTGAGAGTCAGGGATCAAGAGAAAAACTGTTTTTT. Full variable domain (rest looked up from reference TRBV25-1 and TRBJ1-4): EADIYQTPRYLVIGTGKKITLECSQTMGHDKMYWYQQDPGMELHLIHYSYGVNSTEKGDLSSESTVSRIRTEHFPLTLESARPSHTSQYLCASSESQGSREKLFFGSGTQLSVL.

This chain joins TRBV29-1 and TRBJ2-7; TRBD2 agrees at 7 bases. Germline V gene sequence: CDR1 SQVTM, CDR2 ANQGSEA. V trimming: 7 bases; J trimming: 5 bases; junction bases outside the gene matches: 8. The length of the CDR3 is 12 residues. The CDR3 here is CSASRGVHEQYF. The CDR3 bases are TGCAGCGCTAGCCGGGGGGTCCACGAGCAGTACTTC.

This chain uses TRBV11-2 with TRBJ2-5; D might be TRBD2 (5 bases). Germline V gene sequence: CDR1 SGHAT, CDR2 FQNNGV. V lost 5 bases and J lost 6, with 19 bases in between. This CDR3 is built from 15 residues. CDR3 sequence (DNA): TGTGCCAGCAGCCCTATCCGGGAAACCCCTCAGACCCAGTACTTC. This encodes CASSPIRETPQTQYF.

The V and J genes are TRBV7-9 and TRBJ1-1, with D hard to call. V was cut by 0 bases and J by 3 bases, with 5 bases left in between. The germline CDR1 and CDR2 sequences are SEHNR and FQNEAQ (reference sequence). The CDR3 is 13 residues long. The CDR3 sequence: CASSLAQYTEAFF. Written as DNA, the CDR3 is TGTGCCAGCAGCTTAGCACAGTACACTGAAGCTTTCTTT.

CDR3 protein: CASSQESRGSGKLNEQFF. The CDR3 DNA follows: TGTGCCAGCAGCCAAGAAAGTCGGGGGAGCGGGAAATTGAATGAGCAGTTCTTC. The chain has TRBV4-2 and TRBJ2-1; 7 bases are a match to TRBD2. V was pared by 0 bases and J by 7 bases, with 15 bases of the junction left unmatched. The CDR3 is made up of 18 amino acids. Per the germline V gene, CDR1 is LGHNA and CDR2 is YNFKEQ.

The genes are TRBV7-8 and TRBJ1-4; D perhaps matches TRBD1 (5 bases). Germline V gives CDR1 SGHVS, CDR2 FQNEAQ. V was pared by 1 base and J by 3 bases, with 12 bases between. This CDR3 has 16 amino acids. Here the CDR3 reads CASSLGRGPANEKLFF. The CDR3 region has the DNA TGTGCCAGCAGCTTAGGAAGGGGCCCGGCTAATGAAAAACTGTTTTTT.

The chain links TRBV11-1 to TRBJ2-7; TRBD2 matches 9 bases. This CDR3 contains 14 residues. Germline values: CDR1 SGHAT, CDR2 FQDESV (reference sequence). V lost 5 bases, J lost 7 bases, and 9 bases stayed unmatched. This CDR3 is CASSDIAGVGEQYF. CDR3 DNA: TGTGCCAGCAGCGACATAGCGGGAGTGGGAGAGCAGTACTTC.

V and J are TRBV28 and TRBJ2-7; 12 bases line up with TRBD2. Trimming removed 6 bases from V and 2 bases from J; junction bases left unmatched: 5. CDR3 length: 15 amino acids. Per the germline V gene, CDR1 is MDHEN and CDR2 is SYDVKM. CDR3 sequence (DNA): TGTGCCAGCAGCCAGACTAGCGGGGGAACCTACGAGCAGTACTTC. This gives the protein CASSQTSGGTYEQYF.

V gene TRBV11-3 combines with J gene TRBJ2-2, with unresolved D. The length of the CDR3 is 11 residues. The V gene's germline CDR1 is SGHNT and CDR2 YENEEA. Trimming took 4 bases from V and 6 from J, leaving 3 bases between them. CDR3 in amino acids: CASSSSGELFF. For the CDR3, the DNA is TGTGCCAGCAGCTCTTCCGGGGAGCTGTTTTTT.

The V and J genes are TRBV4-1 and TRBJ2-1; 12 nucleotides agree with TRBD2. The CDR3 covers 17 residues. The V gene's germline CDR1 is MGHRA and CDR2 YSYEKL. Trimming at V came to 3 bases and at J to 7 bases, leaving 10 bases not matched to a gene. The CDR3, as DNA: TGCGCCAGCAGCCAGCCGACTAGCGGGAGTAAGATGAATGAGCAGTTCTTC. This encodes CASSQPTSGSKMNEQFF.

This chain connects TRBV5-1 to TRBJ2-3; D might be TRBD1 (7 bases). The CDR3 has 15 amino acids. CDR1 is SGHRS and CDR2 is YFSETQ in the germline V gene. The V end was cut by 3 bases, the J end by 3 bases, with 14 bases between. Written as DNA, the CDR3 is TGCGCCAGCAGCTCCAGGGGGGCGAGGACAGATACGCAGTATTTT. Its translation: CASSSRGARTDTQYF.

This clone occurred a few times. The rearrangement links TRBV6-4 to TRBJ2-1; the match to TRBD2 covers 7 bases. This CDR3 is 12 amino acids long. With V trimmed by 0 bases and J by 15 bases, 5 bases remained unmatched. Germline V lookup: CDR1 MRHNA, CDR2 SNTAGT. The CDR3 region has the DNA TGTGCCAGCAGTGACTCGATGACTAGCTGGTTCTTC. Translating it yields CASSDSMTSWFF.

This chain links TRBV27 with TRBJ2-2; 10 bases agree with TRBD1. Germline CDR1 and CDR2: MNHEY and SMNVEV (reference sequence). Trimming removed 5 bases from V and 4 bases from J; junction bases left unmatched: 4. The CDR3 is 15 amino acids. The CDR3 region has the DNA TGTGCCAGCAGTGGGGGACAGGGGTCCACCGGGGAGCTGTTTTTT. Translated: CASSGGQGSTGELFF.

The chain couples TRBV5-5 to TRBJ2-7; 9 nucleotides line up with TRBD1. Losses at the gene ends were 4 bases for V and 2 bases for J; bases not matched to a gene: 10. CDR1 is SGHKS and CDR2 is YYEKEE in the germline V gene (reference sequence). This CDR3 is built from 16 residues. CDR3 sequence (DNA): TGTGCCAGCAGCGTGATACAGGGGGCCCCCCCCTACGAGCAGTACTTC. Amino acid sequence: CASSVIQGAPPYEQYF.

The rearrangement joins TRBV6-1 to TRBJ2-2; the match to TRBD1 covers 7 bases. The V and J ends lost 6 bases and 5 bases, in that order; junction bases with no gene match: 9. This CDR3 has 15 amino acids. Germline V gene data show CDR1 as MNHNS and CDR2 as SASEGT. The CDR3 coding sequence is TGTGCCAGCAGCCTCGACAGGGTTGAGACCGGGGAGCTGTTTTTT. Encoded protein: CASSLDRVETGELFF.

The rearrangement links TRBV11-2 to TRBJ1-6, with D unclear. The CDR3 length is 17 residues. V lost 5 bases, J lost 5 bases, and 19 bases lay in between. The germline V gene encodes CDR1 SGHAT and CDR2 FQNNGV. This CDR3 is CASSPSSGSRHNSPLHF. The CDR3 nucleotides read TGTGCCAGCAGCCCATCCTCGGGGTCCAGGCATAATTCACCCCTCCACTTT.

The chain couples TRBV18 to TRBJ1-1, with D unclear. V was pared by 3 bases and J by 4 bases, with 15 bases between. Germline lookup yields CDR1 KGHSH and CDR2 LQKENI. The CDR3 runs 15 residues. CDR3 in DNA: TGTGCCAGCTCACCGGAACGGGTAACGAGCACTGAAGCTTTCTTT. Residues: CASSPERVTSTEAFF.

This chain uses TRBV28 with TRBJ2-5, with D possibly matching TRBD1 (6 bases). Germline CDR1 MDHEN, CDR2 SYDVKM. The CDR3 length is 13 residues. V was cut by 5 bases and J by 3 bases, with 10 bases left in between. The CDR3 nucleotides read TGTGCCAGCAGTCCAGGGGTGGAAGAGACCCAGTACTTC. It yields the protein CASSPGVEETQYF.

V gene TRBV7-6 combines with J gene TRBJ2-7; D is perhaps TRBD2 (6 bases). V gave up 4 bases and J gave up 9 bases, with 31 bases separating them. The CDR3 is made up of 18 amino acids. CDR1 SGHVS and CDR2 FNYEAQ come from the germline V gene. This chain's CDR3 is CASSWDPRDSGSQWWQYF. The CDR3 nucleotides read TGTGCCAGCAGCTGGGATCCCCGGGACTCCGGATCTCAGTGGTGGCAGTACTTC.

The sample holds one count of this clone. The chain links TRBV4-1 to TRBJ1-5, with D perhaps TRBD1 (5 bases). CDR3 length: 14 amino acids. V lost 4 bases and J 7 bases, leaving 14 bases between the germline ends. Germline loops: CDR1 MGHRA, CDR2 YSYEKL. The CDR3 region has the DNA TGCGCCAGCAGCCTCTCCATGGGGGGACAGCCCCAGCATTTT. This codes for CASSLSMGGQPQHF.

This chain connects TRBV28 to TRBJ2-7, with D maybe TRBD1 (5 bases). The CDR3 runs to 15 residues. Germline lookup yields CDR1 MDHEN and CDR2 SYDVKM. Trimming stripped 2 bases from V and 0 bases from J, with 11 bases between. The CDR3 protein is CASSLTGPSSYEQYF. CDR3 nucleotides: TGTGCCAGCAGTTTAACAGGACCAAGCTCCTACGAGCAGTACTTC.